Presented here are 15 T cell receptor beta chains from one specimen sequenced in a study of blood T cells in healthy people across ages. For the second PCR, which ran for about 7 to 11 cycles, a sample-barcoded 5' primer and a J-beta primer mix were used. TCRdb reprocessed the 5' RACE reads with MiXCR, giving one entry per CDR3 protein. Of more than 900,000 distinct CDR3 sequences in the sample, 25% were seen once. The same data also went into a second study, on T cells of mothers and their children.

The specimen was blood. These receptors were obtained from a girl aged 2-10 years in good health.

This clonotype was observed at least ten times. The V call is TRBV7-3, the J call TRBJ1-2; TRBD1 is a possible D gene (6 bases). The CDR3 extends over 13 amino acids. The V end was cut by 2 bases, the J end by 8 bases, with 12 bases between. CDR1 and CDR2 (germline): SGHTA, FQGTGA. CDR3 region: CASSLEGGGGYTF. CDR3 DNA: TGTGCCAGCAGCTTAGAAGGAGGGGGAGGCTACACCTTC.

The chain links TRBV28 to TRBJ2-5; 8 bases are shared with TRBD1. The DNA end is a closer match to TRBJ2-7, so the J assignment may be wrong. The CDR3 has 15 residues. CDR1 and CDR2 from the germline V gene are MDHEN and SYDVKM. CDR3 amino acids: CASSSRQGSLYEQYF. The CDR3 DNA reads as TGTGCCAGCAGTTCCCGACAGGGGTCCCTATACGAGCAGTACTTC.

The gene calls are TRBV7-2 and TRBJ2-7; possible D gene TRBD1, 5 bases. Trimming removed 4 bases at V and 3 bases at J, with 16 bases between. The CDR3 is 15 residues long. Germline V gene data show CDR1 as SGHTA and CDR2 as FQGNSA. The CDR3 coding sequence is TGTGCCAGCAGCTCCGCTCAGGGCGTCCACTACGAGCAGTACTTC. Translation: CASSSAQGVHYEQYF. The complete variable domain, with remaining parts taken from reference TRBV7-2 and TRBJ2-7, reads GAGVSQSPSNKVTEKGKDVELRCDPISGHTALYWYRQSLGQGLEFLIYFQGNSAPDKSGLPSDRFSAERTGGSVSTLTIQRTQQEDSAVYLCASSSAQGVHYEQYFGPGTRLTVT.

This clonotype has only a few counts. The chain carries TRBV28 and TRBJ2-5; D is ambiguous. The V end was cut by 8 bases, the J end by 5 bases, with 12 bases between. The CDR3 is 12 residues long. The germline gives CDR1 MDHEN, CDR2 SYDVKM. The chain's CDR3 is CASGPIGETQYF. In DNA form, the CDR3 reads TGTGCCAGCGGCCCCATTGGGGAGACCCAGTACTTC.

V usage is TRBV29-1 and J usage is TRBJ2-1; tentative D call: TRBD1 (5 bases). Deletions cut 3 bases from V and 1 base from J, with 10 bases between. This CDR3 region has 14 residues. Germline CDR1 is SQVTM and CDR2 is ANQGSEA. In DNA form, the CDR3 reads TGCAGCGTTGACCTGCAGGGTTCCTACAATGAGCAGTTCTTC. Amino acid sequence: CSVDLQGSYNEQFF.

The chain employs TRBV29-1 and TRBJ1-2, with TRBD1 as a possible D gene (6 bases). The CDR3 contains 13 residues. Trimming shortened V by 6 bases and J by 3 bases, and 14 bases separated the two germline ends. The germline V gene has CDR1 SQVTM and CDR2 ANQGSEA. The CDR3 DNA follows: TGCAGCGTCCTGACCGGACAGCACTATGGCTACACCTTC. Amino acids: CSVLTGQHYGYTF. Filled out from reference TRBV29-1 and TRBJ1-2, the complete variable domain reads SAVISQKPSRDICQRGTSLTIQCQVDSQVTMMFWYRQQPGQSLTLIATANQGSEATYESGFVIDKFPISRPNLTFSTLTVSNMSPEDSSIYLCSVLTGQHYGYTFGSGTRLTVV.

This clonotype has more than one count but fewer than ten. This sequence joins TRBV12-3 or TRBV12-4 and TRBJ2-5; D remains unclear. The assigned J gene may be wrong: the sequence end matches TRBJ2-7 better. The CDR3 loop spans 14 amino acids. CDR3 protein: CASSLEERPYEQYF. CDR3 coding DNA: TGTGCCAGCAGTTTAGAGGAGAGGCCCTACGAGCAGTACTTC.

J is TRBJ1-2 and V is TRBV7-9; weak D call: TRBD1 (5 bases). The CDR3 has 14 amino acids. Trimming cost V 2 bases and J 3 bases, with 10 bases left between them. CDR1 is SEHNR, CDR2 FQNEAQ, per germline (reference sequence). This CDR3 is CASSLLSRDYGYTF. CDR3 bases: TGTGCCAGCAGCTTACTATCCAGGGACTATGGCTACACCTTC.

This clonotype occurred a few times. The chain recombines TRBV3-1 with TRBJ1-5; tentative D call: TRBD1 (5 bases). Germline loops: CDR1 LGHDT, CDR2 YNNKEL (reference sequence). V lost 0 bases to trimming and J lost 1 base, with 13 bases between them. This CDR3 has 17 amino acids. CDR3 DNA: TGTGCCAGCAGCCAAGATGTATCCGGGGCGAGCAATCAGCCCCAGCATTTT. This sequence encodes CASSQDVSGASNQPQHF.

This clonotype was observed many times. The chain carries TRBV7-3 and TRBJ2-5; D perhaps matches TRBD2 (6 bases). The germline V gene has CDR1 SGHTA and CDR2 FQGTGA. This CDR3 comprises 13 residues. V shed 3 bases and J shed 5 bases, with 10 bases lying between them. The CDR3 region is CASSFVSGETQYF. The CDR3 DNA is TGTGCCAGCAGCTTTGTTAGCGGTGAGACCCAGTACTTC.

The CDR3 DNA is TGTGCCAGCAGCTCCCTCTCAATGGATACGCAGTATTTT. This sequence encodes CASSSLSMDTQYF. The chain recombines TRBV7-3 with TRBJ2-3; the D is unclear. This CDR3 comprises 13 residues. CDR1 and CDR2 from the germline V gene are SGHTA and FQGTGA. The V end was cut by 4 bases, the J end by 6 bases, with 11 bases between.

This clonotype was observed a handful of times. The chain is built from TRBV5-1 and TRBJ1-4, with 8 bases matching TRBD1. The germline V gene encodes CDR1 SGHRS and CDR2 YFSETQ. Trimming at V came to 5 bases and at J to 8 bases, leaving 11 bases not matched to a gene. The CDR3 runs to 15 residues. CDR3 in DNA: TGCGCCAGCAGTTTTTTAGGGGACAGGAGAGAAAAACTGTTTTTT. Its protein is CASSFLGDRREKLFF.

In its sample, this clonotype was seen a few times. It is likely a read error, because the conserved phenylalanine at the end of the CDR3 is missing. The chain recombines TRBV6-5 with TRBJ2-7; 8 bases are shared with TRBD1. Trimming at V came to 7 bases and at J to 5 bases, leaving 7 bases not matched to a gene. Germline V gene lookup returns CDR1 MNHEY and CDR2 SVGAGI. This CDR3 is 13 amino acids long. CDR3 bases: TGTGCCAGCAAGGACAGGGTGGTCCACGAGCAGTACCTC. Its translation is CASKDRVVHEQYL.

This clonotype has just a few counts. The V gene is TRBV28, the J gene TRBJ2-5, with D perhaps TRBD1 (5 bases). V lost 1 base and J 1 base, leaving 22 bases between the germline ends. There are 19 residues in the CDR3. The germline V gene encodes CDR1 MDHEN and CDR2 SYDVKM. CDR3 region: CASSLLMPGLDRFQETQYF. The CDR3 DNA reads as TGTGCCAGCAGTTTATTGATGCCCGGATTAGACAGATTCCAAGAGACCCAGTACTTC.

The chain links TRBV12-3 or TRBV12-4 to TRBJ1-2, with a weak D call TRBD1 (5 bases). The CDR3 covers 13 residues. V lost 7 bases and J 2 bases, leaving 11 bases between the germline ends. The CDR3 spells CASTFRGNYGYTF. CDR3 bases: TGTGCCAGCACCTTCCGGGGCAACTATGGCTACACCTTC.